In its sample, the clone carrying this T cell receptor beta chain was seen many times. No antigen is known for it. The sample originates from a study of neurological immune-mediated disorders. Broader study findings: CDR3 amino acid sequences found in expanded clones were never shared across subjects, suggesting private repertoires in all groups.

Germline assignment: CDR1 MNHNY and CDR2 SVGAGI (reference sequence). CDR3 size: 15 residues. V lost 7 bases to trimming and J lost 1 base, with 14 bases between them. Via MiXCR, TCRdb re-called the 5' RACE reads, giving one row per CDR3 protein. The repertoire holds about 50,000 distinct CDR3 sequences, with 4% to 5.5% as singletons. The chain links TRBV6-6 to TRBJ1-5; D gene uncertain. What was sequenced was PBMCs. The sequence came from a man aged 50-59 years with multiple sclerosis. In DNA, the CDR3 is TGTGCCAGCACCATTTACCCACAAAGCAATCAGCCCCAGCATTTT. Its translation: CASTIYPQSNQPQHF.